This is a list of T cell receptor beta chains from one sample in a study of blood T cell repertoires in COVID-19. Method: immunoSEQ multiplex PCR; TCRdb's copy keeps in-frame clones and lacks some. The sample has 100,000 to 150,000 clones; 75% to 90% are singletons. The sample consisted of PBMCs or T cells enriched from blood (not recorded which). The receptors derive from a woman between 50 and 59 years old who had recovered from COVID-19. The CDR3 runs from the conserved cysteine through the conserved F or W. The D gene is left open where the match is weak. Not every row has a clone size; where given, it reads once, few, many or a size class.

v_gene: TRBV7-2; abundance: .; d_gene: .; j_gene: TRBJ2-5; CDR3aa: CASSPGRRWGETQYF; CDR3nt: TGTGCCAGCAGCCCGGGAAGGAGGTGGGGAGAGACCCAGTACTTC
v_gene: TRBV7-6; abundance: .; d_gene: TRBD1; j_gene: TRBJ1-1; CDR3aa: CASSLTGGGEAFF; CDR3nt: TGTGCCAGCAGCTTGACAGGGGGTGGTGAAGCTTTCTTT
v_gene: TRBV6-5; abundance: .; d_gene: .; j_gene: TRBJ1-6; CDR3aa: CASSYTGSPYNSPLHF; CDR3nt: TGTGCCAGCAGTTATACAGGGTCCCCTTATAATTCACCCCTCCACTTT
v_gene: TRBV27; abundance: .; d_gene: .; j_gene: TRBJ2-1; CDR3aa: CASLGGGWNEQFF; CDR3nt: TGTGCCAGCCTCGGAGGGGGCTGGAATGAGCAGTTCTTC
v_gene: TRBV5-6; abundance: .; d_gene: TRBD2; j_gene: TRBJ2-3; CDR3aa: CASSRRLAGDTDTQYF; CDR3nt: TGTGCCAGCAGCAGGAGACTAGCGGGGGACACAGATACGCAGTATTTT
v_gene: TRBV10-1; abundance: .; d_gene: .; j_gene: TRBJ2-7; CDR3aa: CASSDTSTGLSEQYF; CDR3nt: TGCGCCAGCAGTGACACCTCAACAGGGCTGTCCGAGCAGTACTTC
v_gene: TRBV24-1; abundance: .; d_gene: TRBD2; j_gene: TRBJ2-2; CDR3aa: CATSRGAGELFF; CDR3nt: TGTGCCACCAGTCGGGGGGCCGGGGAGCTGTTTTTT
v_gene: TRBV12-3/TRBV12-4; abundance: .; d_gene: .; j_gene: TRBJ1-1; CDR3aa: CASSLSRSTEAFF; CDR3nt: TGTGCCAGCAGCCTATCTAGGAGCACTGAAGCTTTCTTT
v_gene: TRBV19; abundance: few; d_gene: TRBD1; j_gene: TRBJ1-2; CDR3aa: CASSKYTGASYGYTF; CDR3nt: TGTGCCAGTAGTAAATATACAGGGGCGAGCTATGGCTACACCTTC
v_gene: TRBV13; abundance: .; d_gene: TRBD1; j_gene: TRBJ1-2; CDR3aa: CASSPRTGGAYYGYTF; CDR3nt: TGTGCCAGCAGCCCTCGGACAGGGGGCGCATACTATGGCTACACCTTC
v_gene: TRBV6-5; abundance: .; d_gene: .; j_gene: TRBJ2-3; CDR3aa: CASSRTGLDTQYF; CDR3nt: TGTGCCAGCAGTAGAACAGGGCTGGATACGCAGTATTTT
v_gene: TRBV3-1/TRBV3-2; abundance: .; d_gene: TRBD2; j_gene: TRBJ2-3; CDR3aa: CASTPVAGADTQYF; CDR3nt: TGTGCCAGCACACCTGTAGCGGGGGCAGATACGCAGTATTTT
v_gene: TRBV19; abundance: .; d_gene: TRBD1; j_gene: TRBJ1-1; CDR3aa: CASSATGPKTEAFF; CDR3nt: TGTGCCAGTAGTGCGACAGGGCCGAAGACTGAAGCTTTCTTT